The 29 T cell receptor beta chains below all came from one sample that was sequenced in a study of vaccination and CD4 T cells after COVID-19. For these receptors, no antigen is known. The assay that was used to sequence DNA from cultured CD4+ T cells was the Oncomine TCR Beta short-read assay. MiXCR, run by TCRdb on the PCR reads, gives a single entry per CDR3 protein. The sample records around 20,000 distinct CDR3 sequences, about 50% being singletons. Regarding treatment: roughly 11-day PBMC culture with coronavirus spike peptide pools or control peptides (ViraFEST assay). The material sequenced was CD4+ T cells from blood, cultured in vitro. The receptors were gathered from a human donor who had recovered from COVID-19.

The chain couples TRBV19 to TRBJ1-2; D remains ambiguous. Germline V gene sequence: CDR1 LNHDA, CDR2 SQIVND (reference sequence). The CDR3 is made up of 13 amino acids. Trimming cost V 4 bases and J 8 bases, with 14 bases left between them. CDR3 amino acids: CASSRSAEGGYTF. CDR3 nucleotides: TGTGCCAGTAGTAGGTCAGCCGAGGGAGGCTACACCTTC. Drawing the rest from reference TRBV19 and TRBJ1-2, the complete variable domain is DGGITQSPKYLFRKEGQNVTLSCEQNLNHDAMYWYRQDPGQGLRLIYYSQIVNDFQKGDIAEGYSVSREKKESFPLTVTSAQKNPTAFYLCASSRSAEGGYTFGSGTRLTVV.

This chain connects TRBV5-1 to TRBJ1-2; 12 positions agree with TRBD1. Germline CDR1 and CDR2: SGHRS and YFSETQ. The V gene end was trimmed by 4 bases and the J gene end by 0 bases; junction bases not matched to a gene: 7. The CDR3 has 17 residues. The CDR3 bases are TGCGCCAGCAGCCCGGGACAGGGGGCTGTTTCTAACTATGGCTACACCTTC. Translated, it gives CASSPGQGAVSNYGYTF.

This clonotype was picked up a small number of times. CDR3 DNA: TGTGCCAGTATCGGGTGGGGTGGGGATACGCAGTATTTT. Protein product: CASIGWGGDTQYF. The chain couples TRBV19 to TRBJ2-3, with D unresolved. The CDR3 length is 13 residues. Trimming shortened V by 7 bases and J by 6 bases, and 14 bases separated the two germline ends. The germline CDR1 and CDR2 sequences are LNHDA and SQIVND (reference sequence).

V gene TRBV20-1 combines with J gene TRBJ2-7; TRBD2 matches 8 bases. CDR1 and CDR2 from the germline V gene are DFQATT and SNEGSKA (reference sequence). The junction had 11 bases not matched to a gene; V was cut back by 5 bases and J by 5 bases. The CDR3 spans 14 residues. CDR3 DNA sequence: TGCAGTGCTCCCCCCCCCAGCGGGAGAAACGAGCAGTACTTC. Its protein product is CSAPPPSGRNEQYF.

The chain is built from TRBV2 and TRBJ2-2; 7 bases fit TRBD2. V lost 7 bases, J lost 4 bases, and 6 bases stayed unmatched. The CDR3 consists of 14 residues. Germline CDR1 is SNHLY and CDR2 is FYNNEI. The CDR3 DNA sequence: TGTGCCAGCATTAGGGAGGGCCGCACCGGGGAGCTGTTTTTT. It translates to CASIREGRTGELFF.

In this sample, this clonotype turned up a few times. The chain combines TRBV5-1 with TRBJ2-7, with D possibly matching TRBD1 (5 bases). The germline CDR1 and CDR2 sequences are SGHRS and YFSETQ. The V end was cut by 3 bases, the J end by 2 bases, with 12 bases between. The CDR3 consists of 14 residues. The CDR3 sequence is CASSSSTVTYEQYF. The CDR3 nucleotides are TGCGCCAGCAGCTCGTCGACAGTTACCTACGAGCAGTACTTC.

This clonotype was detected only a few times. V is TRBV6-1 and J is TRBJ1-1, with D tentatively TRBD1 (5 bases). The CDR3 runs 12 residues. The germline V gene encodes CDR1 MNHNS and CDR2 SASEGT. The germline V and J ends were trimmed by 6 bases and 7 bases, with 12 bases remaining between them. The CDR3 here is CASSPRQIEAFF. DNA for the CDR3: TGTGCCAGCAGCCCGAGACAGATTGAAGCTTTCTTT.

The V call is TRBV10-1, the J call TRBJ2-1; no clear D. The J call could be wrong; TRBJ2-7 is a better fit for the DNA end. Germline V gene lookup returns CDR1 WNHNN and CDR2 SYGVQD (reference sequence). This CDR3 is built from 12 residues. In nucleotides, the CDR3 is TGCGCCAGCAGTGATAGTTTCCACGAGCAGTACTTC. This encodes CASSDSFHEQYF.

J is TRBJ2-2 and V is TRBV19, with D possibly matching TRBD2 (5 bases). The germline V gene encodes CDR1 LNHDA and CDR2 SQIVND (reference sequence). Trimming stripped 8 bases from V and 6 bases from J, with 10 bases between. The length of the CDR3 is 12 residues. The CDR3 coding sequence is TGTGCCAGTTTCAGGCGGGCCGGGGAGCTGTTTTTT. It encodes CASFRRAGELFF.

The V call is TRBV4-3, the J call TRBJ1-2; weak D call: TRBD1 (6 bases). V lost 0 bases, J lost 4 bases, and 12 bases lay in between. Looked up from germline, CDR1 is LGHNA and CDR2 is YSLEER. The CDR3 totals 15 residues. This CDR3 is CASSQDGTLLYGYTF. CDR3 coding DNA: TGCGCCAGCAGCCAAGACGGGACACTCCTCTATGGCTACACCTTC.

The rearrangement uses TRBV15 and TRBJ2-7; the D gene is possibly TRBD1 (5 bases). CDR3 length: 13 residues. Germline V lookup: CDR1 LNHNV, CDR2 YYDKDF (reference sequence). The V gene lost 8 bases and the J gene lost 0 bases, with 11 bases spanning the gap. The CDR3 region is CATGDRSSYEQYF. DNA for the CDR3: TGTGCCACCGGAGACAGAAGCTCCTACGAGCAGTACTTC. Drawing the rest from reference TRBV15 and TRBJ2-7, the complete variable domain is DAMVIQNPRYQVTQFGKPVTLSCSQTLNHNVMYWYQQKSSQAPKLLFHYYDKDFNNEADTPDNFQSRRPNTSFCFLDIRSPGLGDTAMYLCATGDRSSYEQYFGPGTRLTVT.

The chain recombines TRBV19 with TRBJ1-1, with a tentative D call TRBD1 (5 bases). The CDR3 has 15 amino acids. Germline V lookup: CDR1 LNHDA, CDR2 SQIVND (reference sequence). V shed 6 bases and J shed 1 base, with 15 bases lying between them. Here the CDR3 DNA reads TGTGCCAGTAGGCCTTACCGGGACCCGAACACTGAAGCTTTCTTT. It codes for CASRPYRDPNTEAFF.

This chain connects TRBV10-1 to TRBJ2-5; no reliable D call. V lost 0 bases, J lost 3 bases, and 8 bases lay in between. This CDR3 contains 14 residues. Looked up from germline, CDR1 is WNHNN and CDR2 is SYGVQD (reference sequence). The CDR3 bases are TGCGCCAGCAGTGAGTCTATACCCGAAGAGACCCAGTACTTC. It yields the protein CASSESIPEETQYF.

This clonotype was counted a few times. V gene TRBV28 combines with J gene TRBJ1-5, with 9 nucleotides matching TRBD1. This CDR3 is 15 amino acids long. Trimming removed 8 bases from V and 2 bases from J; junction bases left unmatched: 7. Per germline, CDR1 MDHEN and CDR2 SYDVKM. In nucleotides, the CDR3 is TGTGCCAGCTTACAGGGGGCAGAAGGCAATCAGCCCCAGCATTTT. It translates to CASLQGAEGNQPQHF.

This clonotype was observed a few times. This rearrangement joins TRBV11-2 to TRBJ2-1; D remains unclear. Per the germline V gene, CDR1 is SGHAT and CDR2 is FQNNGV. CDR3 length: 16 residues. V lost 1 base and J 2 bases, leaving 12 bases between the germline ends. This CDR3 is CASSLARTDPYNEQFF. The CDR3 DNA reads TGTGCCAGCAGCTTAGCTCGGACGGACCCCTACAATGAGCAGTTCTTC.

This rearrangement joins TRBV18 to TRBJ1-1; D is unresolved. The length of the CDR3 is 14 residues. Germline CDR1 and CDR2: KGHSH and LQKENI. Trimming removed 2 bases at V and 2 bases at J, with 9 bases between. Here the CDR3 DNA reads TGTGCCAGCTCACCAGTCAACAGAAACACTGAAGCTTTCTTT. Amino acids: CASSPVNRNTEAFF.

The V gene is TRBV7-2, the J gene TRBJ1-1; the D is unclear. V was pared by 5 bases and J by 1 base, with 23 bases between. CDR3 length equals 18 residues. Germline V gene lookup returns CDR1 SGHTA and CDR2 FQGNSA. CDR3 sequence reads: CASSVSGVEGGRNTEAFF. The DNA of the CDR3 is TGTGCCAGCAGCGTGAGCGGGGTGGAGGGAGGGAGGAACACTGAAGCTTTCTTT.

This clonotype was seen a handful of times. The chain is built from TRBV20-1 and TRBJ2-7, with a tentative D call TRBD2 (5 bases). Trimming left V 0 bases short and J 0 bases short, with 12 bases between. This CDR3 has 15 amino acids. Germline CDR1 is DFQATT and CDR2 is SNEGSKA (reference sequence). The CDR3 reads CSARDAATSSYEQYF. The CDR3 DNA is TGCAGTGCTAGAGATGCCGCCACTAGCTCCTACGAGCAGTACTTC.

This clonotype came up a few times. Compared with germline, one end of the junction differs, possibly owing to a read error. The rearrangement uses TRBV5-1 and TRBJ1-1, with D perhaps matching TRBD1 (5 bases). In germline, CDR1 is SGHRS, CDR2 YFSETQ. The CDR3 totals 13 residues. The CDR3 protein is CASSLGTGAEAFF. As DNA, the CDR3 is TGTGCCAGCAGCTTGGGGACGGGAGCCGAAGCTTTCTTT.

There are a few counts of this clonotype. The chain recombines TRBV25-1 with TRBJ1-6; no clear D. CDR1 is MGHDK, CDR2 SYGVNS, per germline. The CDR3 runs to 17 residues. Trimming took 1 base from V and 7 from J, leaving 17 bases between them. CDR3 residues: CASSESPSPTGNSPLHF. In DNA form, the CDR3 reads TGTGCCAGCAGTGAATCCCCCAGCCCCACGGGCAATTCACCCCTCCACTTT.

This chain joins TRBV19 and TRBJ1-1; 8 bases line up with TRBD1. The ends lost 7 bases at V and 8 bases at J; junction bases unmatched: 3. Germline CDR1 and CDR2: LNHDA and SQIVND (reference sequence). The CDR3 runs 11 residues. CDR3 region: CASTRTGEAFF. As DNA, the CDR3 is TGTGCCAGTACAAGGACAGGGGAAGCTTTCTTT.

V is TRBV11-2 and J is TRBJ1-2, with D possibly TRBD1 on 6 matching bases. This CDR3 contains 9 residues. V was trimmed by 10 bases and J by 8 bases, leaving 8 bases between them. Germline CDR1 reads SGHAT; CDR2 reads FQNNGV. CDR3 amino acids: CAIRGGYTF. The DNA for the CDR3 is TGTGCCATCAGGGGCGGCTACACCTTC.

By share, this clonotype counts as medium-sized (0.01 to 0.1%). The chain is built from TRBV7-8 and TRBJ1-3; no firm D call. Trimming left V 2 bases short and J 1 base short, with 9 bases between. The length of the CDR3 is 15 residues. Germline V gives CDR1 SGHVS, CDR2 FQNEAQ. CDR3 bases: TGTGCCAGCAGCTTAAGGGAGGGTTCTGGAAACACCATATATTTT. It specifies CASSLREGSGNTIYF.

J is TRBJ1-1 and V is TRBV12-3 or TRBV12-4; a weak D match, TRBD1 (5 bases). V was trimmed by 4 bases and J by 10 bases, leaving 16 bases between them. This CDR3 has 13 residues. The CDR3 here is CASSSTGTLRAFF. DNA for the CDR3: TGTGCCAGCAGTTCAACCGGGACCCTGAGAGCTTTCTTT.

J is TRBJ2-5 and V is TRBV5-1, with a weak D call TRBD2 (7 bases). V lost 2 bases to trimming and J lost 2 bases, with 16 bases between them. Germline CDR1 is SGHRS and CDR2 is YFSETQ. The CDR3 extends over 16 amino acids. The CDR3 DNA reads as TGCGCCAGCAGCTTAGGTAGGGGGGGGCTTCAAGAGACCCAGTACTTC. Its protein is CASSLGRGGLQETQYF. The variable domain in full, completed from reference TRBV5-1 and TRBJ2-5, reads KAGVTQTPRYLIKTRGQQVTLSCSPISGHRSVSWYQQTPGQGLQFLFEYFSETQRNKGNFPGRFSGRQFSNSRSEMNVSTLELGDSALYLCASSLGRGGLQETQYFGPGTRLLVL.

The chain links TRBV2 to TRBJ1-2, with a tentative D call TRBD1 (6 bases). Germline CDR1 SNHLY, CDR2 FYNNEI. The CDR3 has 14 residues. V lost 4 bases and J 2 bases, leaving 11 bases between the germline ends. The CDR3 DNA follows: TGTGCCAGCAGTGCGAAGGGGGGAAACTATGGCTACACCTTC. Translated: CASSAKGGNYGYTF.

This clonotype has just a few counts. The chain has TRBV6-1 and TRBJ1-6; D call uncertain. Germline CDR1 is MNHNS and CDR2 is SASEGT. The CDR3 contains 17 residues. Trimming took off 6 bases at V and 0 bases at J, with 15 bases between the two ends. CDR3 amino acids: CASSEADPSSYNSPLHF. DNA of the CDR3: TGTGCCAGCAGCGAGGCGGATCCCAGCTCCTATAATTCACCCCTCCACTTT.

This clonotype was seen a single time. In DNA, the CDR3 is TGCAGTGCTCTACAGTACGGAATCCAAGAGACCCAGTACTTC. It is translated as CSALQYGIQETQYF. The chain links TRBV20-1 to TRBJ2-5; no clear D gene. CDR1 DFQATT and CDR2 SNEGSKA come from the germline V gene (reference sequence). The CDR3 spans 14 residues. Trimming shortened V by 5 bases and J by 1 base, and 14 bases separated the two germline ends.

This chain links TRBV18 with TRBJ1-2; no firm D call. Looked up from germline, CDR1 is KGHSH and CDR2 is LQKENI. The length of the CDR3 is 13 residues. The ends were cut back, 0 bases at V and 2 bases at J, with 4 bases in the middle. CDR3 nucleotides: TGTGCCAGCTCACCACCGGAGAACTATGGCTACACCTTC. Translating gives CASSPPENYGYTF. The complete variable domain, with remaining parts taken from reference TRBV18 and TRBJ1-2, reads NAGVMQNPRHLVRRRGQEARLRCSPMKGHSHVYWYRQLPEEGLKFMVYLQKENIIDESGMPKERFSAEFPKEGPSILRIQQVVRGDSAAYFCASSPPENYGYTFGSGTRLTVV.